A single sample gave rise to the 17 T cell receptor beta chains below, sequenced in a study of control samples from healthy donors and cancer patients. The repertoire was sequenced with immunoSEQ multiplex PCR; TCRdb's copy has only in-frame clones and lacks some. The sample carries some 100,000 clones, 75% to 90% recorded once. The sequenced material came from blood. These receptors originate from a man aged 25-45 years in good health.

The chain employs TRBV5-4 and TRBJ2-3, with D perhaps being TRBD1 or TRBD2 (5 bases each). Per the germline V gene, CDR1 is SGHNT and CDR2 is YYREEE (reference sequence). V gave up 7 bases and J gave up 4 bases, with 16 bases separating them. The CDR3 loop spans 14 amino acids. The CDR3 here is CASRRDVEPDTQYF. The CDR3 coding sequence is TGTGCCAGCCGCCGGGACGTTGAACCAGATACGCAGTATTTT.

CDR3 nucleotide sequence: TGTGCCAGCAGCCAAACGACCGCCGGGACAGAGACTTTCTTT. The encoded protein is CASSQTTAGTETFF. This rearrangement joins TRBV3-1 (or the pseudogene TRBV3-2) to TRBJ1-1; 7 bases agree with TRBD1. V dropped 2 bases and J dropped 12; count of bases not matched to a gene: 12. The CDR3 has 14 residues. In germline, CDR1 is LGHDT, CDR2 YNNKEL (reference sequence).

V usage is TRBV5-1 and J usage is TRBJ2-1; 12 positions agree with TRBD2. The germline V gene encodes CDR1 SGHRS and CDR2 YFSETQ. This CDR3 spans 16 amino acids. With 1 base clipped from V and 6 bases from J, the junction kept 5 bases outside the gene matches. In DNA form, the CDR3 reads TGCGCCAGCAGCTTGACTAGCGGGGGGCCTTCCAATGAGCAGTTCTTC. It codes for CASSLTSGGPSNEQFF.

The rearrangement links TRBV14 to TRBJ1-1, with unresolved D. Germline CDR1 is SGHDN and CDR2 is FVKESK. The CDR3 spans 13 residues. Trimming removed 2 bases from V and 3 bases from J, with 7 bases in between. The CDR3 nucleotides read TGTGCCAGCAGCCAACGCGCGTACACTGAAGCTTTCTTT. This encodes CASSQRAYTEAFF. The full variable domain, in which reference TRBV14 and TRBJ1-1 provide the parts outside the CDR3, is EAGVTQFPSHSVIEKGQTVTLRCDPISGHDNLYWYRRVMGKEIKFLLHFVKESKQDESGMPNNRFLAERTGGTYSTLKVQPAELEDSGVYFCASSQRAYTEAFFGQGTRLTVV.

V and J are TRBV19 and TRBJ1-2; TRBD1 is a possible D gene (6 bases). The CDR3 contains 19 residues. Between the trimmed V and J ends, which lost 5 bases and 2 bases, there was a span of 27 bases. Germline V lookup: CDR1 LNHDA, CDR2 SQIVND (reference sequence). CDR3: CASSAIVGATSAGNYGYTF. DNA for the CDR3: TGTGCCAGTAGTGCCATTGTGGGGGCAACTTCTGCGGGGAACTATGGCTACACCTTC.

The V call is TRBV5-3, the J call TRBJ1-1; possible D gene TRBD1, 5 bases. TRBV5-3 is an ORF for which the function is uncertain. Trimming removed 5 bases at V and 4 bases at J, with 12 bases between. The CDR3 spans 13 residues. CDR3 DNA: TGTGCCAGAAGGCATGGGGGTAGCACTGAAGCTTTCTTT. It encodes CARRHGGSTEAFF.

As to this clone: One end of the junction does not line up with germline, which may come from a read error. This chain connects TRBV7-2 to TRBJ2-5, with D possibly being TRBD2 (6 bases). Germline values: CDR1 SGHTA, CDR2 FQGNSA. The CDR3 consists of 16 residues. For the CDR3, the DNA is TGTGCCAGCAGCTTAGGTATTATGGACTACCAAGAGGCCCAGTACTTC. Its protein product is CASSLGIMDYQEAQYF.

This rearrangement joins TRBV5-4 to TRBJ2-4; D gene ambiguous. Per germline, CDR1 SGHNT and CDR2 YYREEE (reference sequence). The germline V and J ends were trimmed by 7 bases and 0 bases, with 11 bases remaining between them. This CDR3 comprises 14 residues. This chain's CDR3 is CASRPDLAKNIQYF. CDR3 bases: TGTGCCAGCCGACCGGACCTAGCCAAAAACATTCAGTACTTC.

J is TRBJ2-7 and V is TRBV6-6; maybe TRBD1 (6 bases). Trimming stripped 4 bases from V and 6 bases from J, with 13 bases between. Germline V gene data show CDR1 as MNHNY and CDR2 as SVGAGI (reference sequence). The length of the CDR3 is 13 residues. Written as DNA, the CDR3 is TGTGCCAGCAGTTCGCGTACAGGGCCCGAGCAGTACGTC. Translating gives CASSSRTGPEQYV.

The CDR3 DNA reads as TGCGCCAGCAGCCAAAGGATGGGCGGGTACAATGAGCAGTTCTTC. This codes for CASSQRMGGYNEQFF. The chain carries TRBV4-3 and TRBJ2-1; D is possibly TRBD2 (5 bases). Germline V gene sequence: CDR1 LGHNA, CDR2 YSLEER. V was shortened by 2 bases and J by 4 bases, with 12 bases between the two germline ends. The CDR3 has 15 amino acids.

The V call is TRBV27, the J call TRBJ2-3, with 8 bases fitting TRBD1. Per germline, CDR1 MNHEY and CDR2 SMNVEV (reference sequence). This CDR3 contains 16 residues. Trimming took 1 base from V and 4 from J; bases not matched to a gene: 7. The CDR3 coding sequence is TGTGCCAGCAGTTTATTGAGCACAGGGGGTGCAGATACGCAGTATTTT. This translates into CASSLLSTGGADTQYF.

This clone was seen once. This CDR3 is CASSLATRGAARAEQFF. The CDR3 nucleotides read TGTGCCAGCAGCTTAGCGACTCGGGGGGCAGCTCGCGCTGAGCAGTTCTTC. The rearrangement joins TRBV7-9 to TRBJ2-1; perhaps TRBD2 as D (7 bases). V dropped 0 bases and J dropped 9 bases, with 21 bases sitting between them. The CDR3 runs 17 residues. Germline CDR1 reads SEHNR; CDR2 reads FQNEAQ (reference sequence). Complete variable domain (other parts from reference TRBV7-9 and TRBJ2-1): DTGVSQNPRHKITKRGQNVTFRCDPISEHNRLYWYRQTLGQGPEFLTYFQNEAQLEKSRLLSDRFSAERPKGSFSTLEIQRTEQGDSAMYLCASSLATRGAARAEQFFGPGTRLTVL.

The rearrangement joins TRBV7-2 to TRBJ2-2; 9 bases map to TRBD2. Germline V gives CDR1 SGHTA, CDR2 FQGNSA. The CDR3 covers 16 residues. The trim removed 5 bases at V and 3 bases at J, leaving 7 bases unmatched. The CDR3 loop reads CASSLLAGSDTGELFF. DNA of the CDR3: TGTGCCAGCAGCCTTCTAGCGGGGAGTGACACCGGGGAGCTGTTTTTT.

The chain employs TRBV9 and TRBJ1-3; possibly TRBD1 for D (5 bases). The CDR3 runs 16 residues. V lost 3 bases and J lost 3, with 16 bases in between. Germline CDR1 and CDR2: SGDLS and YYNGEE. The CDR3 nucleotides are TGTGCCAGCAGCGCGCAGGGTCGAAGCTTTGGAAACACCATATATTTT. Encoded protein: CASSAQGRSFGNTIYF. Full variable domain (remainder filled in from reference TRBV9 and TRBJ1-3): DSGVTQTPKHLITATGQRVTLRCSPRSGDLSVYWYQQSLDQGLQFLIQYYNGEERAKGNILERFSAQQFPDLHSELNLSSLELGDSALYFCASSAQGRSFGNTIYFGEGSWLTVV.

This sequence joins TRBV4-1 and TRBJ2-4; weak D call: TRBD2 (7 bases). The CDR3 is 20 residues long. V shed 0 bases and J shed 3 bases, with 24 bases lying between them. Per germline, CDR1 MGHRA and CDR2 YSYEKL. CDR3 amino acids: CASSQEALAVSGTHKNIQYF. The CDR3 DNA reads TGCGCCAGCAGCCAAGAAGCTCTGGCGGTAAGCGGGACACACAAAAACATTCAGTACTTC.

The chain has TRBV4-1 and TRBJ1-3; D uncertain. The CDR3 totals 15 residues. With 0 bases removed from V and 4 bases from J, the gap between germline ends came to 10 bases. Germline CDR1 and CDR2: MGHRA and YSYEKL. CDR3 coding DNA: TGCGCCAGCAGCCAAGATACAGTTACCGGAAACACCATATATTTT. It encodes CASSQDTVTGNTIYF.

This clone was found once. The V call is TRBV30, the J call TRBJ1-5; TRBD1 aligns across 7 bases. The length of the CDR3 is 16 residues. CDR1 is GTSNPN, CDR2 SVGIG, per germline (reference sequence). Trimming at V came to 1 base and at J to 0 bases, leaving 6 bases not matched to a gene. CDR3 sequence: CAWSAGTAYSNQPQHF. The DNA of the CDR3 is TGTGCCTGGAGTGCAGGGACAGCGTATAGCAATCAGCCCCAGCATTTT.